This entry features one TCR beta chain sequence. This sample was included in a study of read filtering for tumor transcriptome and immune sequencing. This library used about 400 ng RNA and molecular barcoded adaptors spanning alpha/delta and beta/gamma chains. TCRdb fed the reads into MiXCR, producing one record per CDR3 protein. The sample shows over 45,000 distinct CDR3 sequences, 9.5% to 15% of them seen only once. This CDR3 comprises 16 residues. With V trimmed by 3 bases and J by 0 bases, 4 bases remained unmatched. Per the germline V gene, CDR1 is MGHRA and CDR2 is YSYEKL. This receptor was taken from a donor over 35 with multiple myeloma. The chain links TRBV4-1 to TRBJ2-1; 8 nucleotides align to TRBD1. The specimen was a population of CD138-negative cells sorted from bone marrow. The CDR3, as DNA: TGCGCCAGCAGCCAGGGACAGGTCAGCTCCTACAATGAGCAGTTCTTC. Translated: CASSQGQVSSYNEQFF.